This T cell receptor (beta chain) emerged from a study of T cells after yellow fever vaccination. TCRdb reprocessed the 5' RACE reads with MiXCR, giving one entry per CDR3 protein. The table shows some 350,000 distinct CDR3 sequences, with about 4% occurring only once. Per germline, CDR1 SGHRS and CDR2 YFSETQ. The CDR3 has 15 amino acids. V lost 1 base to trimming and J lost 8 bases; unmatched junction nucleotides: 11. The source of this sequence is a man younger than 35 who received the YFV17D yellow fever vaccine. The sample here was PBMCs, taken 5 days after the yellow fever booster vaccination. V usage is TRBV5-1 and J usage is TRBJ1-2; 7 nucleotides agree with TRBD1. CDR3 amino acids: CASSLIGQATGGYTF. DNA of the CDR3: TGCGCCAGCAGCTTGATCGGACAGGCTACTGGGGGCTACACCTTC.